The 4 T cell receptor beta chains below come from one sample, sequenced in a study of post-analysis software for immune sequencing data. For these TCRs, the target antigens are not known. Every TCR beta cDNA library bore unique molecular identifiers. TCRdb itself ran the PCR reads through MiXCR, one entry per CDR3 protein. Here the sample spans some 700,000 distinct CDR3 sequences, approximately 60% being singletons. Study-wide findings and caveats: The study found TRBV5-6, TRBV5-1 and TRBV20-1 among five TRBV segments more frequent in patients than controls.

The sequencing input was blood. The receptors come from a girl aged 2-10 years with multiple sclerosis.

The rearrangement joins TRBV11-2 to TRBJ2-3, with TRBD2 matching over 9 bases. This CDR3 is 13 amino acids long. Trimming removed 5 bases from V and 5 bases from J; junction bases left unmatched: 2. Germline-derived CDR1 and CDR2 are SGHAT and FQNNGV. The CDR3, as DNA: TGTGCCAGCAGCCGTAGCGGGAGAGATACGCAGTATTTT. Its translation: CASSRSGRDTQYF.

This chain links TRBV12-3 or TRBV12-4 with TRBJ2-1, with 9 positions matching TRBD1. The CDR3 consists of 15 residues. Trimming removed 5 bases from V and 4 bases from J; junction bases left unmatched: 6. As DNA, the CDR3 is TGTGCCAGCAGTCTTGTACAGGGGGCTTACAATGAGCAGTTCTTC. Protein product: CASSLVQGAYNEQFF.

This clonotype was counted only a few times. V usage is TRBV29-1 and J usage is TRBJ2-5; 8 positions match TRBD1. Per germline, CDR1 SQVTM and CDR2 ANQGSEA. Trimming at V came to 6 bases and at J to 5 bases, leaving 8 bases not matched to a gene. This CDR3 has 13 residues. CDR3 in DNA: TGCAGCGTCCGGACAGGGCGTCGGGAGACCCAGTACTTC. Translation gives CSVRTGRRETQYF.

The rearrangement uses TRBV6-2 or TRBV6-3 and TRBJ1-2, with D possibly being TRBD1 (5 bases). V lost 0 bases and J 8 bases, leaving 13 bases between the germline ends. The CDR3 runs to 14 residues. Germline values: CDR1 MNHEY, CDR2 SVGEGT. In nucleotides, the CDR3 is TGTGCCAGCAGTTACTCGGGACCGGGAAGGGGCTACACCTTC. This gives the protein CASSYSGPGRGYTF.